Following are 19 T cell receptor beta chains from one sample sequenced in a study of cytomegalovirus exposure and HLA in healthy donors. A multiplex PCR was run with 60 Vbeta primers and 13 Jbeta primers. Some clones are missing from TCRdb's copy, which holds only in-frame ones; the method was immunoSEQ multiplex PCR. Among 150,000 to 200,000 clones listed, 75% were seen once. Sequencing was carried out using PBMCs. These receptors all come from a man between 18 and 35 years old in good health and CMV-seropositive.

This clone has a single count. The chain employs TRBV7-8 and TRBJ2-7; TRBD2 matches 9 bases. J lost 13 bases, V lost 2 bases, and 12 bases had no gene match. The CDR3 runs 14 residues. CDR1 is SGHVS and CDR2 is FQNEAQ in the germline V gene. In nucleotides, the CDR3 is TGTGCCAGCAGCTTACAGTCCGACCGAGCGGGGGGATACTTC. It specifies CASSLQSDRAGGYF.

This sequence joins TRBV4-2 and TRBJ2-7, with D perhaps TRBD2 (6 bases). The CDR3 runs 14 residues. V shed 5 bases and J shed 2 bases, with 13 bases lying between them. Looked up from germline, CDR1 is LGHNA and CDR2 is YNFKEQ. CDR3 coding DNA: TGTGCCAGCAGCGCGGGACTCCTTACCTACGAGCAGTACTTC. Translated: CASSAGLLTYEQYF.

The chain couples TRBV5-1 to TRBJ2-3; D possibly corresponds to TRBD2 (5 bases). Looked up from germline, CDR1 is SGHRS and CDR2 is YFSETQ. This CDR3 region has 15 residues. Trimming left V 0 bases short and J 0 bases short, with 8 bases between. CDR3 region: CASSLGGGSTDTQYF. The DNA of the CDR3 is TGCGCCAGCAGCTTGGGAGGCGGGAGCACAGATACGCAGTATTTT.

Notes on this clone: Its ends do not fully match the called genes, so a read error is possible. The CDR3 loop is CAWRVLGSGRALETQYF. CDR3 nucleotides: TGTGCCTGGCGTGTACTAGGGAGCGGGAGGGCCCTTGAGACCCAGTACTTC. V and J are TRBV30 and TRBJ2-5, with 10 bases fitting TRBD2. The length of the CDR3 is 17 residues. CDR1 and CDR2 from the germline V gene are GTSNPN and SVGIG (reference sequence).

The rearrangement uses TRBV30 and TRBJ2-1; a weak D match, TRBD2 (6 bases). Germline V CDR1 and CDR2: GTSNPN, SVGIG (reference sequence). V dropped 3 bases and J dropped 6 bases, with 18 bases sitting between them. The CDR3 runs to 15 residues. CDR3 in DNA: TGTGCCTGGAGCAGGGAGGTTGGGACCACCAATGAGCAGTTCTTC. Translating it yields CAWSREVGTTNEQFF. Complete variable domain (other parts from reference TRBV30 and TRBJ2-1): SQTIHQWPATLVQPVGSPLSLECTVEGTSNPNLYWYRQAAGRGLQLLFYSVGIGQISSEVPQNLSASRPQDRQFILSSKKLLLSDSGFYLCAWSREVGTTNEQFFGPGTRLTVL.

CDR3 loop: CASSFLRADSYNEQFF. CDR3 nucleotide sequence: TGTGCCAGTAGTTTTTTGCGGGCCGACTCCTACAATGAGCAGTTCTTC. V and J are TRBV19 and TRBJ2-1; tentative D call: TRBD2 (5 bases). V was shortened by 5 bases and J by 0 bases, with 14 bases between the two germline ends. This CDR3 is built from 16 residues. The V gene's germline CDR1 is LNHDA and CDR2 SQIVND (reference sequence).

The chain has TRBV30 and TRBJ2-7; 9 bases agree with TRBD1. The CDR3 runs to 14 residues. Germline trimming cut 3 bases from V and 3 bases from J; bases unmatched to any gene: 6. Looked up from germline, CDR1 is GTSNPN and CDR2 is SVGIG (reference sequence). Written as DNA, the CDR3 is TGTGCCTGGAGGCCCCCGGACAGGGGCTACGAGCAGTACTTC. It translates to CAWRPPDRGYEQYF.

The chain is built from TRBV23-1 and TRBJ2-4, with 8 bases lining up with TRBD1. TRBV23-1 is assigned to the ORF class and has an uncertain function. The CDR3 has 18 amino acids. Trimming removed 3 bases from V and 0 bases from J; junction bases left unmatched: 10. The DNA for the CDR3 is TGCGCCAGCAGTCACGGGACAGGAGTGTTACTAGCCAAAAACATTCAGTACTTC. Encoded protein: CASSHGTGVLLAKNIQYF.

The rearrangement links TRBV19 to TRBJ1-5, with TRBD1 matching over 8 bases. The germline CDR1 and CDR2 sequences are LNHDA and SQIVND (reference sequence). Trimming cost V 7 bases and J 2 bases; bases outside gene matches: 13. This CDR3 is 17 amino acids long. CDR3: CASKNRGLGYGNQPQHF. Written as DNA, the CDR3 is TGTGCCAGTAAGAACAGGGGGTTAGGCTATGGCAATCAGCCCCAGCATTTT.

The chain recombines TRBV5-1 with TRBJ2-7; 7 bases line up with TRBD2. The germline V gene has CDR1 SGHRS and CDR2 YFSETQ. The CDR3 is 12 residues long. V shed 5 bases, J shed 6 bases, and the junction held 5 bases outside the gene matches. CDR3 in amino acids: CASRTSLGEQYF. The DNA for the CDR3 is TGCGCCAGCAGGACTAGCCTCGGCGAGCAGTACTTC.

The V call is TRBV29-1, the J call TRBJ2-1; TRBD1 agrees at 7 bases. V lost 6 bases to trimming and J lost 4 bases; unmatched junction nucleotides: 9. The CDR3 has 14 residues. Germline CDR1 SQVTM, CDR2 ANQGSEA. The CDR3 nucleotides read TGCAGCGTCGTCCGACAGGGACCTTACAATGAGCAGTTCTTC. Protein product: CSVVRQGPYNEQFF.

CDR3 coding DNA: TGTGCCAGCAGTGAAGATCTATTCGGGGTTTGGGGCTACACCTTC. It translates to CASSEDLFGVWGYTF. The chain couples TRBV2 to TRBJ1-2; no reliable D call. This CDR3 region has 15 residues. Trimming stripped 1 base from V and 8 bases from J, with 17 bases between. Germline V gives CDR1 SNHLY, CDR2 FYNNEI.

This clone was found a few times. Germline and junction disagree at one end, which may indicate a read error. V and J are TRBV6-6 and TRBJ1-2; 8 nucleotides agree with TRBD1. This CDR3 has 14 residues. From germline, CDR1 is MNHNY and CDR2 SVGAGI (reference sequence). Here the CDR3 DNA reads TGTGCCAGCAGGGGACAGGTGGCTAACTATGGCTACCCCTTC. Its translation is CASRGQVANYGYPF.

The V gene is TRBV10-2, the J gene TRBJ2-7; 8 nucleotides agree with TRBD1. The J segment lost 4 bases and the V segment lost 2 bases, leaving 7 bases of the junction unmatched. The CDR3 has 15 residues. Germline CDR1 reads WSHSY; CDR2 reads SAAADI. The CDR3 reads CASSEGARGLYEQYF. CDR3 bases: TGCGCCAGCAGTGAGGGGGCCAGGGGGCTGTACGAGCAGTACTTC.

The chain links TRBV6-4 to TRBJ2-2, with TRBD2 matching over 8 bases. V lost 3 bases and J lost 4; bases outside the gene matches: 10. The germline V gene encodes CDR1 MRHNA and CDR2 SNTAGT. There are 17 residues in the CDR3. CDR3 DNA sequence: TGTGCCAGCAGTGAATTGGGGGGGACTAGATCCACCGGGGAGCTGTTTTTT. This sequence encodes CASSELGGTRSTGELFF.

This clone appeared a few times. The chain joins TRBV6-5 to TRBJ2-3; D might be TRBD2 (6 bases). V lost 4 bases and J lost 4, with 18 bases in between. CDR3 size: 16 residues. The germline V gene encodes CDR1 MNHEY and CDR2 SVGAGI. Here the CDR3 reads CASSSHEAGNSDTQYF. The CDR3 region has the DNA TGTGCCAGCAGTTCCCATGAGGCGGGGAACTCAGATACGCAGTATTTT.

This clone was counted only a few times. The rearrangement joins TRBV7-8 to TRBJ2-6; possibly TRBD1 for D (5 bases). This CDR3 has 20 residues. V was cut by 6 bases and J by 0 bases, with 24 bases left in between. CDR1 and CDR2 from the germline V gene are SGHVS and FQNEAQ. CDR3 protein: CASRLTARESSISGANVLTF. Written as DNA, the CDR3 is TGTGCCAGCAGACTCACAGCCAGGGAAAGCAGTATCTCTGGGGCCAACGTCCTGACTTTC.

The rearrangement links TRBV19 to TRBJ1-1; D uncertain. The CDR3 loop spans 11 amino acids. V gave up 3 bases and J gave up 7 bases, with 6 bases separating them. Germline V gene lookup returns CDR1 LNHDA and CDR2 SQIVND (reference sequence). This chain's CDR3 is CASSIGNEAFF. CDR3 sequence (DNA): TGTGCCAGTAGTATCGGGAATGAAGCTTTCTTT.

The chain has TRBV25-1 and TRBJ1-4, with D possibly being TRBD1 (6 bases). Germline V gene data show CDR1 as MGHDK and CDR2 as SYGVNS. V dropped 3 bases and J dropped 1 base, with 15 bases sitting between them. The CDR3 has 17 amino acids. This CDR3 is CASSEYREKETNEKLFF. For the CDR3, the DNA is TGTGCCAGCAGTGAGTACAGGGAAAAGGAAACTAATGAAAAACTGTTTTTT. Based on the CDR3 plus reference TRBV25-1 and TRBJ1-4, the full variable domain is EADIYQTPRYLVIGTGKKITLECSQTMGHDKMYWYQQDPGMELHLIHYSYGVNSTEKGDLSSESTVSRIRTEHFPLTLESARPSHTSQYLCASSEYREKETNEKLFFGSGTQLSVL.